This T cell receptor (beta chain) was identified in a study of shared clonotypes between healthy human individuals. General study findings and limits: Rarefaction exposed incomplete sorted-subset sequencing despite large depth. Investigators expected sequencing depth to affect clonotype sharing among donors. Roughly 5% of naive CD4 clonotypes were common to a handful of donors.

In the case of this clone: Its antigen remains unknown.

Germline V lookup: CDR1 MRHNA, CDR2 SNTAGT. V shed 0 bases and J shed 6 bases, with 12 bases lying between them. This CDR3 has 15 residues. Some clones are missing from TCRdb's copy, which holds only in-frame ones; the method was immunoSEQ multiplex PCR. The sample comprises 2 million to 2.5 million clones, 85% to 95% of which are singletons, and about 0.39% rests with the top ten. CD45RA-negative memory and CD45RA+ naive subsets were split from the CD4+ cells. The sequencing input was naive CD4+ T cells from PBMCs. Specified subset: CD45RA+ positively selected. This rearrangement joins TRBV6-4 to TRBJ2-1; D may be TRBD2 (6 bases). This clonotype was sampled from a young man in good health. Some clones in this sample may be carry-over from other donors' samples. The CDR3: CASSDSGRSVNEQFF. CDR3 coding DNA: TGTGCCAGCAGTGACTCCGGGAGAAGTGTCAATGAGCAGTTCTTC.